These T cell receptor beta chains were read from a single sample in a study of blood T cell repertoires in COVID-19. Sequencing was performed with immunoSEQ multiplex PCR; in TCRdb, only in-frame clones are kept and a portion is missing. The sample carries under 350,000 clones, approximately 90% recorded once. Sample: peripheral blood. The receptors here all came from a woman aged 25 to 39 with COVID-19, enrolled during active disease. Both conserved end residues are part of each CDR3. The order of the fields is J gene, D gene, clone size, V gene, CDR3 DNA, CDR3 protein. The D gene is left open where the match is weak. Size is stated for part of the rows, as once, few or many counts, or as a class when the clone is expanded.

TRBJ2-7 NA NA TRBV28 TGTGCCAGCAGTTTAAACGCAGGGTTGCCCTACGAGCAGTACTTC CASSLNAGLPYEQYF
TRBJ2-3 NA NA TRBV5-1 TGCGCCAGCAGCTTTATGTACACAGATACGCAGTATTTT CASSFMYTDTQYF
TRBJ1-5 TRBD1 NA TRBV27 TGTGCCAGCAGCATTAGAGGGGGCAGCAATCAGCCCCAGCATTTT CASSIRGGSNQPQHF
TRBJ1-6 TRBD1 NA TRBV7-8 TGTGCCAGCAGCTTGACAGGGGGCATAGTTTCACCCCTCCACTTT CASSLTGGIVSPLHF
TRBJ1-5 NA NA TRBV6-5 TGTGCCAGCAGGTCGACAGGCAATCAGCCCCAGCATTTT CASRSTGNQPQHF
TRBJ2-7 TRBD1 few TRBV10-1 TGCGCCAGCAGCAAGACAGGGGCGGGCGAGCAGTACTTC CASSKTGAGEQYF
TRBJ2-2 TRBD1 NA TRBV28 TGTGCCGCGGTGGACAGGGGGCGCCGAGGGGAGCTGTTTTTT CAAVDRGRRGELFF
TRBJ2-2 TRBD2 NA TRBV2 TGTGCCAGCAAATCTATAGCGGGGGACACCGGGGAGCTGTTTTTT CASKSIAGDTGELFF
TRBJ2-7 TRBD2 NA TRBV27 TGTGCCAGCAGTTTATTATGGGGCGGGAGGAGGAACGAGCAGTACTTC CASSLLWGGRRNEQYF
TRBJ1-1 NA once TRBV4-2 TGTGCCAGCAGCCAGCACGCCGGGACTGAAGCTTTCTTT CASSQHAGTEAFF
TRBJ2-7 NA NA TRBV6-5 TGTGCCAGCAGCCGAAGCCCGACAACCGAGCAGTACTTC CASSRSPTTEQYF
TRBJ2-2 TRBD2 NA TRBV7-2 TGTGCCAGCAGCTTACTACGCGGGAGTGGCGGGGAGCTGTTTTTT CASSLLRGSGGELFF
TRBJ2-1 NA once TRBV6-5 TGTGCCACCTCCTGGGGGGTCGGGAATGAGCAGTTCTTC CATSWGVGNEQFF
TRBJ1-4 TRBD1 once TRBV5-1 TGCGCCAGCAGCTCGACAGGGGCGGGTAATGAAAAACTGTTTTTT CASSSTGAGNEKLFF
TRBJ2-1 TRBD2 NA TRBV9 TGTGCCAGCAGCGTAGAGGGGACTATATACAATGAGCAGTTCTTC CASSVEGTIYNEQFF
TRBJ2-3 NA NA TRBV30 TGTGCCTGGAGTGCCAACAGGGTTGGGGCAGATACGCAGTATTTT CAWSANRVGADTQYF
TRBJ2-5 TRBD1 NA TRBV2 TGTGCCAGCAGTGAGGAGGACAGGGAAGGAGAGACCCAGTACTTC CASSEEDREGETQYF
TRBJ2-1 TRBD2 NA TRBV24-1 TGTGCCACCAGTGATCTGGGACTAGCGGGCAATGAGCAGTTCTTC CATSDLGLAGNEQFF
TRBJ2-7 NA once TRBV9 TGTGCCAGCAGCCCCAACGGAGCGAGGCTCCTCGAGCAGTACTTC CASSPNGARLLEQYF
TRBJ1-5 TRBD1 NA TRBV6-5 TGTGCCAGCACCGGGCCGGGACAGGGAAATCAGCCCCAGCATTTT CASTGPGQGNQPQHF
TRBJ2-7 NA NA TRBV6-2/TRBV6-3 TGTGCCAGCAGTCTTAGACTCCCCAGCGAGCAGTACTTC CASSLRLPSEQYF
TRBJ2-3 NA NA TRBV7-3 TGTGCCAGCAGCTCGTCGGGATTCACAGATACGCAGTATTTT CASSSSGFTDTQYF
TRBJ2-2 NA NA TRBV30 TGTGCCTGGAGTGTACTACCGTCGGGGGTCGGGGAGCTGTTTTTT CAWSVLPSGVGELFF
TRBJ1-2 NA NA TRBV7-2 TGTGCCAGCAGCTTAGATATGACGGGAGTAGGGGGCTACACCTTC CASSLDMTGVGGYTF
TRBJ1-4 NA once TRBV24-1 TGTGCCACCAGTTCGGGAAATGAAAAACTGTTTTTT CATSSGNEKLFF
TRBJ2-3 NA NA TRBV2 TGTGCCAGCAGTGAAGGCGGCACAGATACGCAGTATTTT CASSEGGTDTQYF
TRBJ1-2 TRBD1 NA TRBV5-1 TGCGCCAGCAGCGAGGGACAGGGAAGAAATATTGATGGCTACACCTTC CASSEGQGRNIDGYTF